The sequence of this TCR beta chain was determined in a study of T cells in Graves' hyperthyroidism and ophthalmopathy. Researchers took RNA transcripts and amplified the TCR beta CDR3 regions from them. A first-round RT-PCR of the TCR CDR3 used the HTBI primer set. TCRdb independently ran MiXCR on the multiplex PCR reads; one entry per CDR3 protein. The table shows about 690,000 distinct CDR3 sequences, with approximately 15% occurring only once. V gave up 1 base and J gave up 5 bases, with 14 bases separating them. This CDR3 is 15 amino acids long. In germline, CDR1 is MNHEY, CDR2 SMNVEV (reference sequence).

The specimen sequenced was blood. J is TRBJ2-5 and V is TRBV27; a possible D gene is TRBD1 (6 bases). The sequence was collected from a man aged 45-65 years with Graves' hyperthyroidism. CDR3 nucleotides: TGTGCCAGCAGTTTATTGGGGGCAGGAGACGAGACCCAGTACTTC. This gives the protein CASSLLGAGDETQYF.